What follows are 8 T cell receptor beta chains derived from one specimen sequenced in a study of blood T cell repertoires in COVID-19. The method was immunoSEQ multiplex PCR; TCRdb's version includes in-frame clones alone and lacks a portion of them. The sample lists fewer than 120,000 clones; about 72% were seen once. The sample was peripheral blood. The receptors derive from a woman in her sixties with acute or convalescent COVID-19.

The chain is built from TRBV7-8 and TRBJ1-5; 8 nucleotides match TRBD1. CDR1 is SGHVS and CDR2 is FQNEAQ in the germline V gene. The CDR3 contains 14 residues. The V segment lost 0 bases and the J segment 5 bases; nucleotides outside the gene matches: 0. The CDR3 nucleotides are TGTGCCAGCAGCTTAGCGGACAGGGATCAGCCCCAGCATTTT. Protein product: CASSLADRDQPQHF.

The chain has TRBV7-2 and TRBJ1-6, with TRBD1 identical over 7 bases. Germline values: CDR1 SGHTA, CDR2 FQGNSA. The CDR3 is made up of 14 amino acids. V was pared by 2 bases and J by 9 bases, with 4 bases of the junction left unmatched. This chain's CDR3 is CASSLKGAVSPLHF. The CDR3 DNA is TGTGCCAGCAGCTTAAAGGGGGCGGTTTCACCCCTCCACTTT.

The V gene is TRBV5-1, the J gene TRBJ1-1, with 9 positions matching TRBD1. The trim removed 2 bases at V and 6 bases at J, leaving 8 bases unmatched. CDR3 size: 15 residues. Germline CDR1 SGHRS, CDR2 YFSETQ. CDR3 in amino acids: CASSLRPGTGSEAFF. CDR3 nucleotides: TGCGCCAGCAGCTTACGCCCCGGGACAGGGTCTGAAGCTTTCTTT.

This clone was observed once. The chain has TRBV12-5 and TRBJ1-1, with a weak D call TRBD1 (6 bases). Germline V lookup: CDR1 LGHNT, CDR2 FRNRAP. The ends were cut back, 1 base at V and 10 bases at J, with 16 bases in the middle. This CDR3 spans 14 amino acids. CDR3 loop: CASGLGLQGSGAFF. CDR3 DNA: TGTGCTAGTGGTTTGGGGTTACAGGGAAGTGGAGCTTTCTTT.

The chain joins TRBV9 to TRBJ2-7, with TRBD2 identical over 11 bases. The V and J ends lost 3 bases and 0 bases, in that order; junction bases with no gene match: 11. Germline V gene sequence: CDR1 SGDLS, CDR2 YYNGEE. This CDR3 is built from 18 residues. The CDR3 coding sequence is TGTGCCAGCAGCGCCTCCTGGGGGACTAGCGGAGGCTCCTACGAGCAGTACTTC. It codes for CASSASWGTSGGSYEQYF.

The rearrangement links TRBV28 to TRBJ1-6, with D possibly TRBD1 on 6 matching bases. The CDR3 loop spans 13 amino acids. CDR1 and CDR2 from the germline V gene are MDHEN and SYDVKM. Deletions cut 7 bases from V and 10 bases from J, with 14 bases between. The CDR3: CASIRGGGSPLHF. CDR3 nucleotides: TGTGCCAGCATCCGAGGGGGGGGATCACCCCTCCACTTT. Drawing the rest from reference TRBV28 and TRBJ1-6, the complete variable domain is DVKVTQSSRYLVKRTGEKVFLECVQDMDHENMFWYRQDPGLGLRLIYFSYDVKMKEKGDIPEGYSVSREKKERFSLILESASTNQTSMYLCASIRGGGSPLHFGNGTRLTVT.

The chain joins TRBV2 to TRBJ2-1, with 9 bases that match TRBD2. The CDR3 length is 14 residues. Germline V gene lookup returns CDR1 SNHLY and CDR2 FYNNEI. J gave up 8 bases and V 5 bases, and 7 bases lay outside the gene matches. The CDR3 loop is CASSKGLATYEQFF. The CDR3 DNA follows: TGTGCCAGCAGTAAGGGACTAGCTACCTATGAGCAGTTCTTC. Based on the CDR3 plus reference TRBV2 and TRBJ2-1, the full variable domain is EPEVTQTPSHQVTQMGQEVILRCVPISNHLYFYWYRQILGQKVEFLVSFYNNEISEKSEIFDDQFSVERPDGSNFTLKIRSTKLEDSAMYFCASSKGLATYEQFFGPGTRLTVL.

The chain recombines TRBV13 with TRBJ2-4; no clear D gene. V lost 5 bases and J 5 bases, leaving 13 bases between the germline ends. CDR1 is PRHDT and CDR2 is FYEKMQ in the germline V gene (reference sequence). This CDR3 is built from 14 residues. CDR3 DNA sequence: TGTGCCAGCAGCCGACGGGTCCGACAAAACATTCAGTACTTC. Its protein is CASSRRVRQNIQYF.